These 30 T cell receptor beta chains share one sample of origin, sequenced in a study of T cells after yellow fever vaccination. TCRdb ran MiXCR on the 5' RACE reads and lists one entry per CDR3 protein. The table includes 95,000 to 150,000 distinct CDR3 sequences, approximately 9% detected once. Sequencing was performed on CD8+ T cells sorted from PBMCs, taken on the day of the yellow fever booster vaccination. The source of these receptors is a man aged 18 to 30 who received the YFV17D yellow fever vaccine.

The V and J genes are TRBV30 and TRBJ1-2; D gene unclear. V shed 0 bases and J shed 3 bases, with 11 bases lying between them. The CDR3 consists of 14 residues. Germline assignment: CDR1 GTSNPN and CDR2 SVGIG (reference sequence). The CDR3: CAWSVGGRDYGYTF. CDR3 bases: TGTGCCTGGAGTGTAGGAGGTCGGGACTATGGCTACACCTTC.

This clonotype was recorded many times. The chain recombines TRBV4-1 with TRBJ2-7; D is perhaps TRBD1 (6 bases). V was clipped by 2 bases and J by 5 bases, with 13 bases between them. The CDR3 has 14 residues. Per germline, CDR1 MGHRA and CDR2 YSYEKL. The CDR3 is CASSQSLGANEQYF. Here the CDR3 DNA reads TGCGCCAGCAGCCAATCTCTGGGGGCGAACGAGCAGTACTTC.

There are a few counts of this clonotype. The chain carries TRBV6-2 or TRBV6-3 and TRBJ2-7, with D maybe TRBD2 (5 bases). Looked up from germline, CDR1 is MNHEY and CDR2 is SVGEGT. The V end was cut by 2 bases, the J end by 2 bases, with 13 bases between. This CDR3 spans 15 amino acids. For the CDR3, the DNA is TGTGCCAGCAGTTACCCCGAGGGCGTAGCCTACGAGCAGTACGTC. Its protein product is CASSYPEGVAYEQYV.

The chain recombines TRBV4-1 with TRBJ2-7; 11 bases are a match to TRBD2. Per the germline V gene, CDR1 is MGHRA and CDR2 is YSYEKL. The V segment lost 4 bases and the J segment 4 bases; nucleotides outside the gene matches: 6. The CDR3 is made up of 15 amino acids. CDR3 amino acids: CASSPTSGVEYEQYF. Written as DNA, the CDR3 is TGCGCCAGCAGCCCGACTAGCGGGGTAGAGTACGAGCAGTACTTC.

The rearrangement links TRBV6-6 to TRBJ1-5; maybe TRBD1 (6 bases). Trimming shortened V by 7 bases and J by 4 bases, and 17 bases separated the two germline ends. The CDR3 contains 15 residues. CDR1 MNHNY and CDR2 SVGAGI come from the germline V gene (reference sequence). In DNA form, the CDR3 reads TGTGCCAGCAACACAGGGACGCCGGGTAATCAGCCCCAGCATTTT. Its protein product is CASNTGTPGNQPQHF.

The CDR3 is CASSSSLSGANVLTF. The DNA for the CDR3 is TGTGCCAGCAGCTCATCCTTATCTGGGGCCAACGTCCTGACTTTC. The V call is TRBV7-6, the J call TRBJ2-6; D gene unclear. Trimming stripped 4 bases from V and 1 base from J, with 8 bases between. CDR1 and CDR2 (germline): SGHVS, FNYEAQ. The CDR3 runs to 15 residues.

At least ten counts were recorded for this clonotype. This chain uses TRBV9 with TRBJ1-1, with D possibly matching TRBD1 (5 bases). The germline CDR1 and CDR2 sequences are SGDLS and YYNGEE. V lost 0 bases, J lost 4 bases, and 10 bases lay in between. This CDR3 has 14 residues. This chain's CDR3 is CASSVVGGGTEAFF. The CDR3 DNA reads TGTGCCAGCAGCGTAGTCGGGGGAGGCACTGAAGCTTTCTTT. The full variable domain, with the rest looked up from reference TRBV9 and TRBJ1-1, is DSGVTQTPKHLITATGQRVTLRCSPRSGDLSVYWYQQSLDQGLQFLIQYYNGEERAKGNILERFSAQQFPDLHSELNLSSLELGDSALYFCASSVVGGGTEAFFGQGTRLTVV.

The chain links TRBV29-1 to TRBJ2-1, with D hard to call. Germline CDR1 reads SQVTM; CDR2 reads ANQGSEA. Trimming removed 6 bases at V and 6 bases at J, with 12 bases between. The CDR3 runs to 12 residues. This chain's CDR3 is CSVDSLGNEQFF. Written as DNA, the CDR3 is TGCAGCGTGGATTCACTGGGCAATGAGCAGTTCTTC.

A few counts support this clonotype. CDR3: CSAALSNTGELFF. The CDR3 coding sequence is TGCAGCGCCGCTCTCTCGAACACCGGGGAGCTGTTTTTT. This chain joins TRBV29-1 and TRBJ2-2; no clear D. The CDR3 sequence is 13 residues long. Germline V gives CDR1 SQVTM, CDR2 ANQGSEA. The V end lost 7 bases, the J end lost 0 bases, and 9 bases lay between the germline ends.

This clonotype was recorded a few times. The chain is built from TRBV9 and TRBJ1-2; TRBD1 matches at 11 bases. V gave up 4 bases and J gave up 4 bases; unmatched junction bases: 6. In germline, CDR1 is SGDLS, CDR2 YYNGEE. This CDR3 region has 15 residues. This CDR3 reads CASSFGQGAIYGYTF. The CDR3 DNA sequence: TGTGCCAGCAGCTTCGGACAGGGGGCTATCTATGGCTACACCTTC.

This clonotype was picked up a small number of times. The J gene is TRBJ2-7, the V gene TRBV20-1, with D tentatively TRBD1 or TRBD2 (5 bases each). This CDR3 spans 15 amino acids. The V and J ends lost 6 bases and 3 bases respectively, with 21 bases between them. Germline CDR1 and CDR2: DFQATT and SNEGSKA (reference sequence). CDR3 nucleotide sequence: TGCAGTGCCCCCATCTACAAGGTGGGGGTCTACGAGCAGTACGTC. Translation gives CSAPIYKVGVYEQYV.

This rearrangement joins TRBV6-2 or TRBV6-3 to TRBJ2-3; the D gene is possibly TRBD1 (6 bases). This CDR3 region has 17 residues. V dropped 4 bases and J dropped 0 bases, with 17 bases sitting between them. The germline V gene encodes CDR1 MNHEY and CDR2 SVGEGT. The CDR3 nucleotides read TGTGCCAGCAGTTGGGGGCAGCTCTTGTCAAGCACAGATACGCAGTATTTT. It translates to CASSWGQLLSSTDTQYF.

The rearrangement links TRBV12-3 or TRBV12-4 to TRBJ2-6, with a weak D call TRBD1 (6 bases). The CDR3 has 20 amino acids. V lost 6 bases and J lost 5, with 29 bases in between. The CDR3 loop reads CASSQDRPNSFSFRANVLTF. The CDR3 nucleotides read TGTGCCAGCAGCCAGGACAGACCCAATTCCTTTAGCTTTAGGGCCAACGTCCTGACTTTC.

The chain carries TRBV12-3 or TRBV12-4 and TRBJ2-7; D is perhaps TRBD1 or TRBD2 (6 bases each). Between the trimmed V and J ends, which lost 8 bases and 2 bases, there was a span of 16 bases. This CDR3 is 14 amino acids long. The CDR3 loop reads CASRGGRGPYEQYF. The CDR3 DNA reads as TGTGCCAGCCGTGGGGGACGGGGGCCCTACGAGCAGTACTTC.

This clonotype was found a few times. This chain connects TRBV5-5 to TRBJ2-7, with a possible D match to TRBD2 (6 bases). CDR3 size: 13 residues. V lost 0 bases and J 4 bases, leaving 8 bases between the germline ends. The germline CDR1 and CDR2 sequences are SGHKS and YYEKEE (reference sequence). The CDR3 here is CASSLVADYEQYV. The CDR3 nucleotides are TGTGCCAGCAGCTTGGTAGCGGATTACGAGCAGTACGTC.

The gene calls are TRBV20-1 and TRBJ1-2; 9 bases agree with TRBD1. Per germline, CDR1 DFQATT and CDR2 SNEGSKA (reference sequence). J was trimmed by 2 bases and V by 4 bases; bases with no gene match: 14. The CDR3 totals 17 residues. CDR3 protein: CSAKLPRTGAGNYGYTF. The CDR3, as DNA: TGCAGTGCTAAGCTACCCCGGACAGGGGCCGGAAACTATGGCTACACCTTC.

The V and J genes are TRBV7-2 and TRBJ2-2; 8 nucleotides match TRBD1. The CDR3 is made up of 16 amino acids. Per the germline V gene, CDR1 is SGHTA and CDR2 is FQGNSA. V shed 5 bases and J 4 bases; nucleotides not matched to a gene: 9. The CDR3 sequence: CASSPKHTGGTGELFF. The DNA for the CDR3 is TGTGCCAGCAGCCCCAAGCACACAGGGGGCACCGGGGAGCTGTTTTTT.

This clonotype was seen a handful of times. V is TRBV4-2 and J is TRBJ2-4; 14 nucleotides align to TRBD2. Germline V gene sequence: CDR1 LGHNA, CDR2 YNFKEQ. The CDR3 has 20 residues. Germline trimming cut 4 bases from V and 0 bases from J; bases unmatched to any gene: 11. The CDR3 sequence is CASSLRGLAGEDLAKNIQYF. The DNA of the CDR3 is TGTGCCAGCAGCCTCCGGGGACTAGCGGGGGAGGACCTAGCCAAAAACATTCAGTACTTC.

This clonotype was found a few times. The V and J genes are TRBV5-4 and TRBJ2-7; 11 bases align to TRBD2. Germline V lookup: CDR1 SGHNT, CDR2 YYREEE (reference sequence). J lost 5 bases, V lost 4 bases, and 11 bases had no gene match. This CDR3 region has 16 residues. CDR3 sequence reads: CASSPASSGGSDEQYF. The CDR3 DNA reads TGTGCCAGCAGCCCCGCTTCTAGCGGGGGGTCCGACGAGCAGTACTTC.

This clonotype was seen a few times. The chain carries TRBV10-1 and TRBJ2-2; no firm D call. CDR1 and CDR2 from the germline V gene are WNHNN and SYGVQD (reference sequence). CDR3 length: 14 amino acids. Between the trimmed V and J ends, which lost 2 bases and 8 bases, there was a span of 12 bases. The chain's CDR3 is CASSEGLPMGELFF. The CDR3 DNA follows: TGCGCCAGCAGTGAGGGGCTCCCGATGGGGGAGCTGTTTTTT.

In its sample, this clonotype was seen many times. This chain connects TRBV5-1 to TRBJ2-5, with 7 bases identical to TRBD1. Germline trimming cut 0 bases from V and 1 base from J; bases unmatched to any gene: 0. The CDR3 has 14 residues. Germline-derived CDR1 and CDR2 are SGHRS and YFSETQ. CDR3 sequence reads: CASSLDRGQETQYF. Here the CDR3 DNA reads TGCGCCAGCAGCTTGGACAGGGGCCAAGAGACCCAGTACTTC. The full variable domain, completed using reference TRBV5-1 and TRBJ2-5, is KAGVTQTPRYLIKTRGQQVTLSCSPISGHRSVSWYQQTPGQGLQFLFEYFSETQRNKGNFPGRFSGRQFSNSRSEMNVSTLELGDSALYLCASSLDRGQETQYFGPGTRLLVL.

This sequence joins TRBV3-1 and TRBJ2-7, with TRBD1 matching over 7 bases. The CDR3 loop spans 13 amino acids. The germline gives CDR1 LGHDT, CDR2 YNNKEL (reference sequence). After removal of 5 bases from V and 4 bases from J, the junction contained 5 bases not matched to a gene. CDR3 nucleotide sequence: TGTGCCAGCAGCACCCGACAGGGTTACGAGCAGTACTTC. It translates to CASSTRQGYEQYF.

The chain is built from TRBV4-3 and TRBJ1-6; D is unresolved. V was cut by 0 bases and J by 7 bases, with 10 bases left in between. Looked up from germline, CDR1 is LGHNA and CDR2 is YSLEER. CDR3 size: 15 residues. CDR3: CASSQEAFLNSPLHF. The DNA for the CDR3 is TGCGCCAGCAGCCAAGAGGCGTTTCTAAATTCACCCCTCCACTTT.

This clonotype was observed at least ten times. The genes are TRBV5-4 and TRBJ2-2; no clear D. Germline CDR1 SGHNT, CDR2 YYREEE (reference sequence). V lost 0 bases, J lost 3 bases, and 12 bases lay in between. CDR3 size: 16 residues. The CDR3: CASSLVHTSDTGELFF. CDR3 DNA sequence: TGTGCCAGCAGCTTGGTTCATACTTCTGACACCGGGGAGCTGTTTTTT.

To note about this clonotype: The junction shows a germline mismatch at one end, possibly a read error. V usage is TRBV4-3 and J usage is TRBJ2-1, with 12 positions matching TRBD1. Germline CDR1 reads LGHNA; CDR2 reads YSLEER. The CDR3 has 17 residues. CDR3 amino acids: CAGSQEVRDRGLGEQFF. In DNA, the CDR3 is TGCGCCGGCAGCCAAGAAGTCAGGGACAGGGGGCTTGGTGAGCAGTTCTTC.

J is TRBJ2-7 and V is TRBV19; no firm D call. The CDR3 is 13 residues long. CDR1 and CDR2 from the germline V gene are LNHDA and SQIVND (reference sequence). V lost 4 bases, J lost 2 bases, and 9 bases lay in between. The CDR3: CASSNGPAYEQYV. The CDR3 region has the DNA TGTGCCAGTAGTAACGGGCCGGCCTACGAGCAGTACGTC.

The V call is TRBV27, the J call TRBJ2-7; TRBD1 agrees at 7 bases. The CDR3 has 13 residues. Germline assignment: CDR1 MNHEY and CDR2 SMNVEV (reference sequence). The ends lost 5 bases at V and 2 bases at J; junction bases unmatched: 3. CDR3 bases: TGTGCCAGCAGTCGGCAGGGGGCCTACGAGCAGTACTTC. Amino acid sequence: CASSRQGAYEQYF.

A few counts support this clonotype. The chain couples TRBV15 to TRBJ1-5; D is ambiguous. Germline V gene data show CDR1 as LNHNV and CDR2 as YYDKDF (reference sequence). Trimming shortened V by 0 bases and J by 7 bases, and 19 bases separated the two germline ends. This CDR3 contains 17 residues. CDR3 bases: TGTGCCACCAGCAGAGATCTCGCGAGGAACCCTACGCAGCCCCAGCATTTT. As protein: CATSRDLARNPTQPQHF.

This sequence joins TRBV6-2 or TRBV6-3 and TRBJ2-7; perhaps TRBD2 as D (5 bases). Trimming took off 2 bases at V and 1 base at J, with 9 bases between the two ends. This CDR3 spans 14 amino acids. Per the germline V gene, CDR1 is MNHEY and CDR2 is SVGEGT. DNA of the CDR3: TGTGCCAGCAGTTACGCAGGAGGTTCCTACGAGCAGTACGTC. It translates to CASSYAGGSYEQYV.

There are many counts of this clonotype. The chain links TRBV9 to TRBJ1-1; no clear D gene. CDR1 and CDR2 (germline): SGDLS, YYNGEE. V lost 4 bases and J 4 bases, leaving 14 bases between the germline ends. The CDR3 contains 14 residues. The CDR3 spells CASSPTRGSTEAFF. CDR3 nucleotides: TGTGCCAGCAGCCCTACTAGAGGGAGCACTGAAGCTTTCTTT.